This T cell receptor beta chain was identified in a study of spatial heterogeneity in lung cancer. Time point meaning: sample taken at primary tumor resection. Whole RNA from tumor, nontumor lung or frozen PBMC was sequenced unsorted. The CDR3 sequence is 15 residues long. V was trimmed by 4 bases and J by 7 bases, leaving 19 bases between them. Per the germline V gene, CDR1 is SQVTM and CDR2 is ANQGSEA. TCRdb re-called the 5' RACE reads through MiXCR, storing one row per CDR3 protein. The data contain about 44,000 distinct CDR3 sequences, about 13% of them singletons. This TCR was recovered from a male donor with early-stage non-small cell lung cancer. The material was PBMCs, obtained at surgery. This chain connects TRBV29-1 to TRBJ1-4; D is perhaps TRBD1 (5 bases). The CDR3 sequence is CSVGLPDGAGEKLFF. The CDR3, as DNA: TGCAGCGTTGGGTTACCGGACGGGGCGGGTGAAAAACTGTTTTTT.